One sample yielded the 3 T cell receptor beta chains listed below, sequenced in a study of blood T cell repertoires in COVID-19. The method was immunoSEQ multiplex PCR; TCRdb's version includes in-frame clones alone and lacks a portion of them. Among 200,000 to 250,000 clones, about 81% were seen once, and the ten largest hold approximately 5.2%. Sample: peripheral blood. These receptors all come from a woman in her 70s with COVID-19, enrolled during active disease.

This sequence joins TRBV28 and TRBJ2-6, with D possibly matching TRBD2 (6 bases). From germline, CDR1 is MDHEN and CDR2 SYDVKM. The CDR3 is 16 amino acids. The V end lost 5 bases, the J end lost 0 bases, and 11 bases lay between the germline ends. CDR3 protein: CASSPPGGSGANVLTF. The DNA for the CDR3 is TGTGCCAGCAGTCCCCCCGGGGGCTCTGGGGCCAACGTCCTGACTTTC.

The V gene is TRBV28, the J gene TRBJ1-5; perhaps TRBD1 as D (5 bases). The CDR3 consists of 15 residues. Germline CDR1 reads MDHEN; CDR2 reads SYDVKM. The V end was cut by 5 bases, the J end by 0 bases, with 11 bases between. CDR3 bases: TGTGCCAGCAGTGTCGGGGGTTTTAGCAATCAGCCCCAGCATTTT. This encodes CASSVGGFSNQPQHF.

This chain joins TRBV5-1 and TRBJ2-5; 7 nucleotides align to TRBD2. The germline CDR1 and CDR2 sequences are SGHRS and YFSETQ. The junction had 4 bases not matched to a gene; V was cut back by 3 bases and J by 5 bases. The CDR3 totals 13 residues. The CDR3 here is CASSWTSRETQYF. For the CDR3, the DNA is TGCGCCAGCAGCTGGACTAGTCGGGAGACCCAGTACTTC.